This T cell receptor beta chain was recovered during a study of shared clonotypes between healthy human individuals. Study-wide background: Researchers drew samples from two women and a few men aged 18 to 49.

Only CD45RO-negative cells positively selected for CCR7 counted as naive CD8 cells, so terminally differentiated effector memory CD45RA+ cells were excluded. Assay runs were performed at deep level. TCRdb keeps only in-frame clones here, not all; method: immunoSEQ multiplex PCR. The sample yields nearly 600,000 clones, nearly 97% seen once. Note on this clone: The antigen remains unidentified.

Study results and caveats: On the whole, naive subsets had larger estimated richness than memory subsets had.

Per the germline V gene, CDR1 is MGHRA and CDR2 is YSYEKL. The CDR3 has 15 amino acids. Sequenced material: naive CD8+ T cells sorted from blood. The origin of this receptor is a woman in her twenties or thirties in good health. The chain employs TRBV4-1 and TRBJ2-5; 7 nucleotides match TRBD1. The end of the DNA fits TRBJ2-7 better, so the J call may be wrong. CDR3 sequence: CASSQSGTATYEQYF. Written as DNA, the CDR3 is TGCGCCAGCAGCCAATCGGGGACAGCAACCTACGAGCAGTACTTC.